This TCR beta chain is from a study of blood T cell repertoires in COVID-19. Background on the study: Sources were T cells, B-cell-depleted T cells, or PBMCs; the material itself was cDNA or gDNA.

The germline CDR1 and CDR2 sequences are SGDLS and YYNGEE. The V end was cut by 0 bases, the J end by 10 bases, with 8 bases between. The CDR3 contains 12 residues. Original methodology: Estimation of nucleated cell counts relied on the amplification of reference gene primers. Produced via immunoSEQ multiplex PCR; TCRdb's table is partial and in-frame only. V, J and clone size derive from that table, while D and trimming were established from the DNA sequence. This table has over 350,000 clones, around 89% appearing once. The sequence was obtained from a woman in her twenties or thirties with acute or convalescent COVID-19. The rearrangement uses TRBV9 and TRBJ2-1; D is undetermined. Sequences were obtained from peripheral blood. CDR3 sequence (DNA): TGTGCCAGCAGCGTAGATTCCGTGGAGCAGTTCTTC. Translated: CASSVDSVEQFF.